The clone carrying this T cell receptor (beta chain) was observed a few times. Antigen: not known. Semi-nested PCR with Nested Universal Primer A followed constant-region reverse priming of full-length variable regions. TCRdb ran MiXCR on the 5' RACE reads and lists one entry per CDR3 protein. The sample yields some 54,000 distinct CDR3 sequences, 17% seen once. Study-level results: Tumor memory CD4+ T cell TCR gene usage clustered with blood and lymph node memory CD4+ cells and lymph node naive CD4+ cells. Tumor Tregs overlapped most with tumor, then blood, naive CD4+ cells.

The CDR3 has 15 amino acids. Germline V gives CDR1 SGHRS, CDR2 YFSETQ. V was trimmed by 4 bases and J by 0 bases, leaving 11 bases between them. The sample was naive CD4+ T cells sorted from blood. Subset described: naive CD4+ T cells, CD4+CD45RA+CD25-. This clonotype originated in a female donor with breast cancer. The chain is built from TRBV5-1 and TRBJ1-3; a weak D match, TRBD1 (5 bases). The CDR3 here is CASSSRAGSGNTIYF. In DNA form, the CDR3 reads TGCGCCAGCAGCAGCAGGGCCGGCTCTGGAAACACCATATATTTT.